This TCR beta chain was obtained from a study of T cell responses to AZD1222 COVID-19 vaccine. Notes on the study in general: Among AZD1222 vaccinees, only five or six were seropositive at baseline. Vaccine-related CD4 TCRs covered spike, predominating at 160-218 and 743-854. Females outnumbered males among donors, who were mostly white British; clonal diversity was possibly underestimated.

Germline V gene data show CDR1 as SGHDN and CDR2 as FVKESK. This CDR3 spans 17 amino acids. Trimming left V 0 bases short and J 5 bases short, with 20 bases between. In regard to this clone: Its specificity is unknown.

Some clones are missing from TCRdb's copy, which holds only in-frame ones; the method was immunoSEQ multiplex PCR. The sample lists about 70,000 clones; about four fifths were seen once. V usage is TRBV14 and J usage is TRBJ2-7; D might be TRBD1 (6 bases). This TCR was recovered from an adult who received the AZD1222 COVID-19 vaccine. The starting material was peripheral blood, obtained 28 days after the second AZD1222 dose. The CDR3 DNA reads TGTGCCAGCAGCCAAGACCGAGGTTGGTACAGGGCTAACGAGCAGTACTTC. This gives the protein CASSQDRGWYRANEQYF. The entire variable domain, with the rest obtained from reference TRBV14 and TRBJ2-7, is as follows: EAGVTQFPSHSVIEKGQTVTLRCDPISGHDNLYWYRRVMGKEIKFLLHFVKESKQDESGMPNNRFLAERTGGTYSTLKVQPAELEDSGVYFCASSQDRGWYRANEQYFGPGTRLTVT.